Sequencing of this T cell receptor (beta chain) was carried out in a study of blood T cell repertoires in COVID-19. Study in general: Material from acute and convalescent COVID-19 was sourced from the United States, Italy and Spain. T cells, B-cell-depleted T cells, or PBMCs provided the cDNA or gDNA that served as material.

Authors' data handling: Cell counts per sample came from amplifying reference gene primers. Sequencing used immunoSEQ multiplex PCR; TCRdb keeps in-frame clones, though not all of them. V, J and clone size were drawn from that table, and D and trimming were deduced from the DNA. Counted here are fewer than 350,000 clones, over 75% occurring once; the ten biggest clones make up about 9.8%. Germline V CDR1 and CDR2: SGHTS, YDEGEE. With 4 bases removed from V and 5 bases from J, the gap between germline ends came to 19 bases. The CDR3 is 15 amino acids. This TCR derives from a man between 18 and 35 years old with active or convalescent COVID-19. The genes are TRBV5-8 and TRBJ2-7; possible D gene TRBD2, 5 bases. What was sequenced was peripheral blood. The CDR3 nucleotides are TGTGCCAGCAGCCCCGATTCTAGCCGCGTGAACGAGCAGTACTTC. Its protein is CASSPDSSRVNEQYF. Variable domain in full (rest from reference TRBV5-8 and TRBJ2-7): EAGVTQSPTHLIKTRGQQATLRCSPISGHTSVYWYQQALGLGLQFLLWYDEGEERNRGNFPPRFSGRQFPNYSSELNVNALELEDSALYLCASSPDSSRVNEQYFGPGTRLTVT.